The 8 T cell receptor beta chains given below trace back to one sample, sequenced in a study of cytomegalovirus exposure and HLA in healthy donors (dated by TCRdb to about 2017). The library was made by the immunoSEQ multiplex PCR assay. A mixture of 60 forward primers for TCR Vbeta segments and 13 reverse primers for TCR Jbeta segments was used in the multiplex PCR. TCRdb provides this immuneACCESS table in a form limited to in-frame rearrangements. Some clones are lacking; in checked studies, under half of them reflect an unresolved V gene, and why the rest are absent is not known. The sample table holds roughly 100,000 clones, of which around 79% were seen once. The ten largest account for 1.5% to 2% of the sample. The sequencing input was PBMCs. The receptors come from a woman aged 40-49 years in good health and CMV-seronegative.

This sequence joins TRBV7-2 and TRBJ2-5, with 8 bases lining up with TRBD1. The CDR3 has 14 amino acids. The ends lost 5 bases at V and 5 bases at J; junction bases unmatched: 7. Per germline, CDR1 SGHTA and CDR2 FQGNSA. CDR3 loop: CASSVDRGRETQYF. For the CDR3, the DNA is TGTGCCAGCAGCGTCGACAGGGGAAGGGAGACCCAGTACTTC.

Of note for this clone: One end of the junction is discordant with germline, which a read error may explain. J is TRBJ1-1 and V is TRBV7-9; D possibly corresponds to TRBD1 (6 bases). Germline loops: CDR1 SEHNR, CDR2 FQNEAQ (reference sequence). The CDR3 extends over 12 amino acids. The CDR3 spells CSSSPGTYEAFF. The CDR3, as DNA: TGTTCCAGCAGCCCAGGGACATATGAAGCTTTCTTT.

This clone was seen a few times. V gene TRBV29-1 combines with J gene TRBJ2-6; D possibly corresponds to TRBD1 (5 bases). The germline V gene encodes CDR1 SQVTM and CDR2 ANQGSEA. The CDR3 spans 17 residues. V was shortened by 7 bases and J by 2 bases, with 21 bases between the two germline ends. CDR3 DNA sequence: TGCAGCGAGTTCTCCGGCAGGGTGTATCCTGGGGCCAACGTCCTGACTTTC. Protein sequence: CSEFSGRVYPGANVLTF.

This clone was counted only a few times. The V and J genes are TRBV30 and TRBJ1-2; TRBD1 might be the D (6 bases). V lost 1 base and J 0 bases, leaving 18 bases between the germline ends. There are 17 residues in the CDR3. Germline CDR1 reads GTSNPN; CDR2 reads SVGIG (reference sequence). DNA for the CDR3: TGTGCCTGGAGTGGTCTCTCCGGGACACCTTCTAACTATGGCTACACCTTC. This codes for CAWSGLSGTPSNYGYTF.

The rearrangement links TRBV9 to TRBJ1-2; the D gene is possibly TRBD1 (6 bases). CDR1 and CDR2 (germline): SGDLS, YYNGEE. Trimming removed 3 bases from V and 3 bases from J, with 18 bases in between. The CDR3 is made up of 16 amino acids. DNA for the CDR3: TGTGCCAGCAGCGGGTTTCAGGACAGATTGGACTATGGCTACACCTTC. Protein: CASSGFQDRLDYGYTF.

The rearrangement uses TRBV30 and TRBJ2-4; a possible D gene is TRBD1 (6 bases). V was shortened by 0 bases and J by 2 bases, with 8 bases between the two germline ends. Germline V gene data show CDR1 as GTSNPN and CDR2 as SVGIG (reference sequence). There are 14 residues in the CDR3. The CDR3 nucleotides read TGTGCCTGGAGTGTTGGGGGCTCCAAAAACATTCAGTACTTC. It codes for CAWSVGGSKNIQYF.

The chain uses TRBV6-5 and TRBJ2-7; maybe TRBD2 (5 bases). The germline V gene has CDR1 MNHEY and CDR2 SVGAGI. The ends were cut back, 2 bases at V and 4 bases at J, with 15 bases in the middle. The CDR3 sequence is 15 residues long. CDR3 loop: CASSYEGAEKYEQYF. For the CDR3, the DNA is TGTGCCAGCAGTTACGAGGGCGCAGAAAAATACGAGCAGTACTTC.

The chain uses TRBV9 and TRBJ2-7, with 7 bases lining up with TRBD1. V shed 4 bases, J shed 3 bases, and the junction held 7 bases outside the gene matches. The CDR3 contains 14 residues. Germline V gene lookup returns CDR1 SGDLS and CDR2 YYNGEE. CDR3 sequence: CASSQGVAFYEQYF. The CDR3 bases are TGTGCCAGCAGCCAGGGGGTCGCCTTCTACGAGCAGTACTTC.